This TCR beta chain was sequenced in a study of T-cell memory formation after mild COVID-19. Regarding the study as a whole: Shrinking CD4+ clones resided mostly in CM and EM, and CD8+ ones in EMRA. There was no confirmation that second-wave clones peaking on day 37 were SARS-CoV-2 specific.

Only a few counts were recorded for this clonotype. Its cognate antigen is unknown. Each CDR3 protein is one row after TCRdb ran MiXCR on the 5' RACE reads. The profile shows about 470,000 distinct CDR3 sequences, roughly 18% of them singletons. Germline V gene sequence: CDR1 SGHTA, CDR2 FQGNSA. The CDR3 is made up of 16 amino acids. Trimming took 0 bases from V and 3 from J, leaving 12 bases between them. The specimen was PBMCs or a T cell subset sorted from them (not recorded which). This TCR came from an adult woman who had mild COVID-19 (a few samples of this study predate the infection). Cell type and time point are not known. The rearrangement joins TRBV7-2 to TRBJ1-5; no reliable D call. Here the CDR3 reads CASSLADSVFNQPQHF. CDR3 DNA sequence: TGTGCCAGCAGCTTAGCCGACTCGGTCTTCAATCAGCCCCAGCATTTT.